This T cell receptor beta chain is from a study of radiotherapy plus CTLA-4 blockade in lung cancer. Study in general: Disease control was achieved by around 32% of patients, and objective responses by 18%.

The method was immunoSEQ multiplex PCR; TCRdb's version includes in-frame clones alone and lacks a portion of them. The table shows about 73,000 clones, with roughly 84% occurring only once. Deletions cut 3 bases from V and 6 bases from J, with 15 bases between. Germline V gives CDR1 MNHNS, CDR2 SASEGT. The CDR3 consists of 14 residues. Specimen: peripheral blood, collected from a patient treated with radiotherapy plus ipilimumab. The chain is built from TRBV6-1 and TRBJ2-7, with D perhaps matching TRBD2 (5 bases). The TCR was taken from a human donor with non-small cell lung cancer that progressed on radiotherapy plus ipilimumab. The CDR3 coding sequence is TGTGCCAGCAGTGATATCCCGGGAAGTCTCGAGCAGTACGTC. Amino acids: CASSDIPGSLEQYV.